This T cell receptor beta chain was obtained from a study of shared clonotypes between healthy human individuals. Study context: Donors consisted of two women and a few men between 18 and 49. General observations from the study: Memory subsets had estimated richness that was generally smaller than that of naive subsets.

Unmatched junction bases numbered 15, after V lost 4 bases and J lost 7 bases. The germline V gene has CDR1 SGHRS and CDR2 YFSETQ. The CDR3 is 16 residues long. Remarks on this clone: Its antigen is undetermined.

Per the original methods: ImmunoSEQ supplied junction-only sequences lacking quality scores, so filtering was different. TCRdb's table, derived via immunoSEQ multiplex PCR, lists solely in-frame clones and lacks some. The DNA was the basis for D and trimming; V, J and clone size are from that table. The repertoire has approximately 740,000 clones, roughly 70% of them found once; the top ten carry about 1.7%. Participating donors were healthy, HIV-negative adults free of recent acute infections or vaccinations. Sequenced material: memory CD4+ T cells sorted from blood. The subset: CD45RA-negative fraction. The V and J genes are TRBV5-1 and TRBJ2-7; TRBD2 agrees at 9 bases. This receptor was taken from a woman in her 30s in good health. The DNA for the CDR3 is TGCGCCAGCAGCCATATATCCAGCGGGGGGTTTTGGGAGCAGTACTTC. Amino acid sequence: CASSHISSGGFWEQYF.